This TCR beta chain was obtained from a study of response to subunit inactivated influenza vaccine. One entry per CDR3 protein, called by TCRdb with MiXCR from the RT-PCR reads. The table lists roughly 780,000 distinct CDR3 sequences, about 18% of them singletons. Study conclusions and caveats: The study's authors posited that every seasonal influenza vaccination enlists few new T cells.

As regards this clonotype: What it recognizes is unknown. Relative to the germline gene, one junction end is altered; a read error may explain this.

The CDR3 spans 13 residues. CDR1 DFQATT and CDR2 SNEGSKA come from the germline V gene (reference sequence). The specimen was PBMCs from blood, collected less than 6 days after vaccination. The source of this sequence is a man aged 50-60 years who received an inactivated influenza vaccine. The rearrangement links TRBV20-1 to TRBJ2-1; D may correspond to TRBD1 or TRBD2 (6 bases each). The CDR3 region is CSARVPTRKGGLF. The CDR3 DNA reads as TGCAGTGCTAGAGTCCCCACTAGAAAGGGGGGTCTCTTC.